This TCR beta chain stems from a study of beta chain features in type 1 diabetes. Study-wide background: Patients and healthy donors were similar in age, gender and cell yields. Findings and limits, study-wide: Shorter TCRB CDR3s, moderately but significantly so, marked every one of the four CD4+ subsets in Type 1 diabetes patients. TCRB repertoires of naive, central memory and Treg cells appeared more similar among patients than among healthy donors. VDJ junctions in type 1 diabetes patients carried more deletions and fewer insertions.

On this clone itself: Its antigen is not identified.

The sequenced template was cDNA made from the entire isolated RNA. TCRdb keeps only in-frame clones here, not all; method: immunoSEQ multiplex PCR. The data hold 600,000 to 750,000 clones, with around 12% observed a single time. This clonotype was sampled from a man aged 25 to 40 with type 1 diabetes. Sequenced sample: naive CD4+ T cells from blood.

CDR3 DNA: TGTGCCAGCAGCTCGCAGGGGGAAAGCAATCAGCCCCAGCATTTT. As protein: CASSSQGESNQPQHF. The chain is built from TRBV7-2 and TRBJ1-5; 7 nucleotides match TRBD1. This CDR3 region has 15 residues. Trimming at V came to 4 bases and at J to 1 base, leaving 4 bases not matched to a gene. Germline assignment: CDR1 SGHTA and CDR2 FQGNSA.